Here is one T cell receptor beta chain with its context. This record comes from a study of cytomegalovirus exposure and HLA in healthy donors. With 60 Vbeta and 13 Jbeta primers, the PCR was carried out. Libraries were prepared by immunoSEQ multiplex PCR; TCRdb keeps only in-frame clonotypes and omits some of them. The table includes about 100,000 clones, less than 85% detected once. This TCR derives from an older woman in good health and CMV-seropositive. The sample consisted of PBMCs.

The CDR3, as DNA: TGTGCCAGCAGGGGGGACTTGCTCACAGATACGCAGTATTTT. This sequence encodes CASRGDLLTDTQYF. This sequence joins TRBV2 and TRBJ2-3; weak D call: TRBD2 (6 bases). CDR1 and CDR2 from the germline V gene are SNHLY and FYNNEI. V lost 6 bases to trimming and J lost 2 bases, with 12 bases between them. This CDR3 has 14 amino acids.